Given below is one T cell receptor (beta chain) in context. These data are taken from a study of control samples from healthy donors and cancer patients. Sequenced by immunoSEQ multiplex PCR; TCRdb stores in-frame clones only, minus some. The sample lists around 77,000 clones, about 92% occurring once. This CDR3 has 16 amino acids. CDR1 and CDR2 from the germline V gene are SGHTA and FQGTGA. V shed 3 bases and J 0 bases; nucleotides not matched to a gene: 4. The receptor was derived from a woman aged 55-69 years in good health. V and J are TRBV7-3 and TRBJ2-1, with 8 bases that match TRBD2. Source material: blood. CDR3 region: CASSLGSGSSYNEQFF. The CDR3 coding sequence is TGTGCCAGCAGCTTGGGAAGCGGGAGCTCCTACAATGAGCAGTTCTTC.